One and the same sample provided the 17 T cell receptor beta chains below, sequenced in a study of blood T cell repertoires in COVID-19. Data came from immunoSEQ multiplex PCR; TCRdb stores just in-frame clones and leaves some out. There are a few hundred thousand clones in the sample; over 85% occur only once, and 8.5% to 14% lies in the top ten. Source material: peripheral blood. The receptors come from a woman in her twenties or thirties with COVID-19, enrolled during active disease.

The chain employs TRBV3-1 (or the pseudogene TRBV3-2) and TRBJ2-3, with 12 nucleotides matching TRBD2. The CDR3 extends over 15 amino acids. Trimming removed 4 bases from V and 6 bases from J; junction bases left unmatched: 5. Germline V CDR1 and CDR2: LGHDT, YNNKEL (reference sequence). The CDR3 loop is CASSPGLAGWDTQYF. DNA of the CDR3: TGTGCCAGCAGCCCCGGACTAGCGGGGTGGGATACGCAGTATTTT.

The chain recombines TRBV5-1 with TRBJ2-7; maybe TRBD2 (6 bases). CDR3 size: 13 residues. Deletions cut 3 bases from V and 5 bases from J, with 12 bases between. CDR1 and CDR2 from the germline V gene are SGHRS and YFSETQ. The CDR3 coding sequence is TGCGCCAGCAGCTCGGGACTTGGCGACGAGCAGTACTTC. Translated: CASSSGLGDEQYF.

The chain recombines TRBV5-1 with TRBJ2-2; 8 bases align to TRBD1. The CDR3 runs to 16 residues. Germline assignment: CDR1 SGHRS and CDR2 YFSETQ. After removal of 6 bases from V and 6 bases from J, the junction contained 13 bases not matched to a gene. CDR3 sequence (DNA): TGCGCCAGCATCGCCACATTCAGGGGGCGCCCCGGGGAGCTGTTTTTT. Amino acid sequence: CASIATFRGRPGELFF.

The chain couples TRBV11-2 to TRBJ2-7; weak D call: TRBD1 (6 bases). CDR3 length: 16 amino acids. V was pared by 5 bases and J by 0 bases, with 17 bases between. Germline CDR1 is SGHAT and CDR2 is FQNNGV. The CDR3 protein is CASSPHLQGSSYEQYF. The CDR3 nucleotides read TGTGCCAGCAGCCCTCACTTGCAGGGGAGCTCCTACGAGCAGTACTTC. Full variable domain (rest looked up from reference TRBV11-2 and TRBJ2-7): EAGVAQSPRYKIIEKRQSVAFWCNPISGHATLYWYQQILGQGPKLLIQFQNNGVVDDSQLPKDRFSAERLKGVDSTLKIQPAKLEDSAVYLCASSPHLQGSSYEQYFGPGTRLTVT.

V gene TRBV3-1 (or the pseudogene TRBV3-2) combines with J gene TRBJ1-5; 10 nucleotides align to TRBD1. Germline-derived CDR1 and CDR2 are LGHDT and YNNKEL (reference sequence). With V trimmed by 5 bases and J by 6 bases, 1 base remained unmatched. The CDR3 has 13 amino acids. The CDR3 sequence: CASSGTGVQPQHF. CDR3 nucleotides: TGTGCCAGCAGCGGGACAGGGGTTCAGCCCCAGCATTTT.

The chain employs TRBV3-1 (or the pseudogene TRBV3-2) and TRBJ2-1; D is perhaps TRBD2 (6 bases). The V end lost 5 bases, the J end lost 7 bases, and 18 bases lay between the germline ends. The CDR3 runs 15 residues. Per germline, CDR1 LGHDT and CDR2 YNNKEL (reference sequence). The CDR3 loop reads CASSFFTRDLNEQFF. CDR3 in DNA: TGTGCCAGCAGCTTTTTCACCCGGGACTTGAATGAGCAGTTCTTC.

This chain joins TRBV7-7 and TRBJ2-6; no firm D call. V was pared by 5 bases and J by 0 bases, with 8 bases between. Germline lookup yields CDR1 SSHAT and CDR2 FNYEAQ (reference sequence). The CDR3 runs 15 residues. This CDR3 is CASSQDTSGANVLTF. The CDR3, as DNA: TGTGCCAGCAGCCAAGACACCTCTGGGGCCAACGTCCTGACTTTC.

The CDR3 DNA reads TGTGCCAGCAGCTCGCTCCCGGGACAGGTTAACTATGGCTACACCTTC. Protein sequence: CASSSLPGQVNYGYTF. The chain has TRBV7-8 and TRBJ1-2, with 8 bases fitting TRBD1. Unmatched junction bases numbered 8, after V lost 4 bases and J lost 1 base. Germline lookup yields CDR1 SGHVS and CDR2 FQNEAQ. The CDR3 contains 16 residues.

The sample holds one count of this clone. The chain employs TRBV7-9 and TRBJ2-5; D is unclear. The CDR3 extends over 13 amino acids. Trimming left V 5 bases short and J 2 bases short, with 9 bases between. Looked up from germline, CDR1 is SEHNR and CDR2 is FQNEAQ (reference sequence). The CDR3 DNA reads TGTGCCAGCAGCCCACCGACACAAGAGACCCAGTACTTC. It yields the protein CASSPPTQETQYF.

The rearrangement uses TRBV10-3 and TRBJ2-3, with D possibly being TRBD2 (5 bases). Germline CDR1 ENHRY, CDR2 SYGVKD. The CDR3 length is 14 residues. V lost 2 bases, J lost 3 bases, and 9 bases lay in between. The DNA for the CDR3 is TGTGCCATCAGTGAGAGGTCGGGGACAGATACGCAGTATTTT. Translated: CAISERSGTDTQYF.

This chain joins TRBV27 and TRBJ1-5; D unresolved. The CDR3 is 14 amino acids. From germline, CDR1 is MNHEY and CDR2 SMNVEV (reference sequence). V lost 2 bases and J 2 bases, leaving 7 bases between the germline ends. The DNA of the CDR3 is TGTGCCAGCAGTTTAGGGCTCGGCAATCAGCCCCAGCATTTT. This gives the protein CASSLGLGNQPQHF.

The rearrangement links TRBV15 to TRBJ1-3; weak D call: TRBD1 (6 bases). The CDR3 length is 13 residues. Per germline, CDR1 LNHNV and CDR2 YYDKDF (reference sequence). V dropped 6 bases and J dropped 7 bases, with 13 bases sitting between them. The CDR3 bases are TGTGCCACCAGTATACAGGGAGCGAACACCATATATTTT. Translation: CATSIQGANTIYF.

The chain is built from TRBV4-2 and TRBJ1-4, with D tentatively TRBD1 (5 bases). Germline-derived CDR1 and CDR2 are LGHNA and YNFKEQ. CDR3 length equals 14 residues. Trimming left V 1 base short and J 2 bases short, with 5 bases between. This CDR3 reads CASSQAGTNEKLFF. In DNA, the CDR3 is TGTGCCAGCAGCCAAGCAGGGACTAATGAAAAACTGTTTTTT.

The chain couples TRBV27 to TRBJ2-7; the D is unclear. The V gene lost 2 bases and the J gene lost 5 bases, with 19 bases spanning the gap. The germline CDR1 and CDR2 sequences are MNHEY and SMNVEV (reference sequence). The CDR3 extends over 16 amino acids. CDR3 residues: CASSLGPVLAGHEQYF. In DNA form, the CDR3 reads TGTGCCAGCAGTTTAGGGCCTGTCCTCGCTGGCCACGAGCAGTACTTC.

This chain connects TRBV5-6 to TRBJ1-1; 7 positions match TRBD1. The germline gives CDR1 SGHDT, CDR2 YYEEEE. The CDR3 spans 14 residues. Unmatched junction bases numbered 5, after V lost 3 bases and J lost 3 bases. CDR3 coding DNA: TGTGCCAGCAGCTGGGGACAGAAGTACACTGAAGCTTTCTTT. Amino acid sequence: CASSWGQKYTEAFF.

The chain employs TRBV10-2 and TRBJ2-7; 13 nucleotides agree with TRBD2. Looked up from germline, CDR1 is WSHSY and CDR2 is SAAADI. CDR3 length: 17 amino acids. The V segment lost 4 bases and the J segment 5 bases; nucleotides outside the gene matches: 11. In DNA, the CDR3 is TGCGCCAGCAGTGCGAGCACTAGCGGGGGGGGGCCTAACGAGCAGTACTTC. Translation: CASSASTSGGGPNEQYF.

The V and J genes are TRBV5-6 and TRBJ2-1; weak D call: TRBD2 (5 bases). V dropped 4 bases and J dropped 8 bases, with 10 bases sitting between them. The CDR3 extends over 12 amino acids. Germline V gives CDR1 SGHDT, CDR2 YYEEEE. The CDR3 spells CASSEGRDEQFF. CDR3 coding DNA: TGTGCCAGCAGCGAGGGTCGAGATGAGCAGTTCTTC.